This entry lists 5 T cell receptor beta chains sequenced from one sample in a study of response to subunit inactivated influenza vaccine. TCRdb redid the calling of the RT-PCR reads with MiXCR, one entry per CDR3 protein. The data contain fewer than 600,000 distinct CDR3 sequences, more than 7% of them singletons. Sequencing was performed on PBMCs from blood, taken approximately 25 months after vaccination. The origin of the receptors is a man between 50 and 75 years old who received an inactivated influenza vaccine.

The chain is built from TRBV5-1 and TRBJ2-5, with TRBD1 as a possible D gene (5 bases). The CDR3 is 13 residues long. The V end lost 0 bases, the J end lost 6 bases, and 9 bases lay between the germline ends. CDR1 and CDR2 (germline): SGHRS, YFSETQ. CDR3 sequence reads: CASSLDPGKTQYF. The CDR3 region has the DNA TGCGCCAGCAGCTTGGACCCAGGGAAGACCCAGTACTTC.

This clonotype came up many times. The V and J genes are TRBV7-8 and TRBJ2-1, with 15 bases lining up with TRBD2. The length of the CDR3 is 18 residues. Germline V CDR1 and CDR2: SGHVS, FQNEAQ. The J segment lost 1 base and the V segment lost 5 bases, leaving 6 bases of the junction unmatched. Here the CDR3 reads CASSPWTSGRGSYNEQFF. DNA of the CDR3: TGTGCCAGCAGCCCGTGGACTAGCGGGAGGGGTTCCTACAATGAGCAGTTCTTC.

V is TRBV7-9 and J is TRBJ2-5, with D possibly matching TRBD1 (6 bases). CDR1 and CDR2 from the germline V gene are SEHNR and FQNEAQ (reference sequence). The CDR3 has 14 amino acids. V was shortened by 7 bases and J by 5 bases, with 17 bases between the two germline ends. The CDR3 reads CASIQTGLGETQYF. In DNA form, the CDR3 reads TGTGCCAGCATCCAGACAGGTCTAGGGGAGACCCAGTACTTC.

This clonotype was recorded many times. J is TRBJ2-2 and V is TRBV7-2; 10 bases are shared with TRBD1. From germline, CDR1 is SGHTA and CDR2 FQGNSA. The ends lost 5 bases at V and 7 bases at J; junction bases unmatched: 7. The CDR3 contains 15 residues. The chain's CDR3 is CASSIDRGLVGELFF. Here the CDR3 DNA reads TGTGCCAGCAGCATCGACAGGGGGCTTGTCGGGGAGCTGTTTTTT.

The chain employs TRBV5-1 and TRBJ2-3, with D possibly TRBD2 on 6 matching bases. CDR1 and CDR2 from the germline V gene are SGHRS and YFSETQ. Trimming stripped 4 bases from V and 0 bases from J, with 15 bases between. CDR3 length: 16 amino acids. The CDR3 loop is CASSRGTVSSTDTQYF. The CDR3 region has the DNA TGCGCCAGCAGCCGGGGGACGGTTTCTAGCACAGATACGCAGTATTTT.